Below, 3 T cell receptor beta chains from the same sample are listed, as sequenced in a study of spatial heterogeneity in lung cancer. TCRdb reanalysed the 5' RACE reads using MiXCR and keeps one entry per CDR3 protein. This table has about 120,000 distinct CDR3 sequences, approximately 12% appearing once. The time point is: blood at routine non-recurrence follow-up after resection. Without sorting, whole RNA was sequenced from tumor, nontumor lung or frozen PBMC. The source was PBMCs, collected at follow-up. These receptors originate from a male donor with early-stage non-small cell lung cancer.

The chain employs TRBV27 and TRBJ1-6, with 7 nucleotides matching TRBD1. Germline CDR1 and CDR2: MNHEY and SMNVEV (reference sequence). The CDR3 extends over 16 amino acids. Trimming removed 2 bases from V and 2 bases from J; junction bases left unmatched: 3. CDR3 sequence (DNA): TGTGCCAGCAGTTTAAGACAGGGTACCTATAATTCACCCCTCCACTTT. It is translated as CASSLRQGTYNSPLHF.

This clonotype was observed a few times. The chain is built from TRBV2 and TRBJ1-1; D not resolved. CDR1 and CDR2 from the germline V gene are SNHLY and FYNNEI. V was pared by 4 bases and J by 4 bases, with 10 bases between. This CDR3 spans 13 amino acids. The CDR3 nucleotides are TGTGCCAGCAGTGCCTGGAGGCGCACTGAAGCTTTCTTT. Its protein product is CASSAWRRTEAFF.

This clonotype was found many times. The rearrangement uses TRBV6-4 and TRBJ2-1, with D perhaps TRBD2 (6 bases). Germline loops: CDR1 MRHNA, CDR2 SNTAGT. The CDR3 is 14 residues long. V lost 5 bases and J 10 bases, leaving 18 bases between the germline ends. This CDR3 is CASSNQEGLIEQFF. CDR3 DNA: TGTGCCAGCAGTAACCAGGAGGGCCTAATCGAGCAGTTCTTC.